The 14 T cell receptor beta chains in this list originate from one sample, sequenced in a study of blood T cell repertoires in COVID-19. The assay was immunoSEQ multiplex PCR, and TCRdb's table has in-frame clones only and misses some. The sample lists a few hundred thousand clones, around 91% occurring once. Input material: peripheral blood. These TCRs come from an older woman with COVID-19, enrolled during active disease.

This sequence joins TRBV7-2 and TRBJ2-7, with TRBD1 as a possible D gene (5 bases). Germline-derived CDR1 and CDR2 are SGHTA and FQGNSA. V lost 3 bases, J lost 7 bases, and 13 bases lay in between. This CDR3 has 13 amino acids. The CDR3 spells CASSLPVGEEQYF. Written as DNA, the CDR3 is TGTGCCAGCAGCTTGCCGGTAGGGGAAGAGCAGTACTTC.

The V call is TRBV4-3, the J call TRBJ1-2; the match to TRBD1 covers 9 bases. Trimming cost V 5 bases and J 1 base; bases outside gene matches: 14. CDR1 LGHNA and CDR2 YSLEER come from the germline V gene. The CDR3 is made up of 18 amino acids. The CDR3 spells CASSLTGTGRLINYGYTF. CDR3 nucleotide sequence: TGCGCCAGCAGCTTGACCGGGACAGGGCGACTAATTAACTATGGCTACACCTTC.

This sequence joins TRBV10-2 and TRBJ1-1; D remains ambiguous. Germline V gene data show CDR1 as WSHSY and CDR2 as SAAADI. The CDR3 has 12 residues. Between the trimmed V and J ends, which lost 2 bases and 4 bases, there was a span of 5 bases. This chain's CDR3 is CASSERGTEAFF. The CDR3 region has the DNA TGCGCCAGCAGTGAGCGGGGCACTGAAGCTTTCTTT.

The rearrangement joins TRBV19 to TRBJ1-2; D perhaps matches TRBD1 (6 bases). V was shortened by 3 bases and J by 8 bases, with 10 bases between the two germline ends. Germline V CDR1 and CDR2: LNHDA, SQIVND (reference sequence). The length of the CDR3 is 12 residues. The CDR3 nucleotides read TGTGCCAGTAGTATCGGGGGGCAGGGCTACACCTTC. Its protein is CASSIGGQGYTF. Full variable domain (remainder filled in from reference TRBV19 and TRBJ1-2): DGGITQSPKYLFRKEGQNVTLSCEQNLNHDAMYWYRQDPGQGLRLIYYSQIVNDFQKGDIAEGYSVSREKKESFPLTVTSAQKNPTAFYLCASSIGGQGYTFGSGTRLTVV.

CDR3 region: CASRTQEASYEQYF. In nucleotides, the CDR3 is TGTGCCAGTAGAACGCAAGAGGCCTCTTACGAGCAGTACTTC. The V call is TRBV19, the J call TRBJ2-7; D unresolved. The germline V gene has CDR1 LNHDA and CDR2 SQIVND (reference sequence). The CDR3 runs to 14 residues. Trimming left V 6 bases short and J 4 bases short, with 16 bases between. Drawing the rest from reference TRBV19 and TRBJ2-7, the complete variable domain is DGGITQSPKYLFRKEGQNVTLSCEQNLNHDAMYWYRQDPGQGLRLIYYSQIVNDFQKGDIAEGYSVSREKKESFPLTVTSAQKNPTAFYLCASRTQEASYEQYFGPGTRLTVT.

CDR3 protein: CASSGSTGWNSPLHF. CDR3 sequence (DNA): TGTGCCAGTAGTGGTTCGACAGGGTGGAATTCACCCCTCCACTTT. This rearrangement joins TRBV19 to TRBJ1-6; TRBD1 aligns across 7 bases. The germline CDR1 and CDR2 sequences are LNHDA and SQIVND (reference sequence). This CDR3 is built from 15 residues. Trimming removed 5 bases from V and 7 bases from J; junction bases left unmatched: 8.

The chain links TRBV6-5 to TRBJ1-3, with 7 bases aligning to TRBD1. The CDR3 contains 15 residues. In germline, CDR1 is MNHEY, CDR2 SVGAGI. Unmatched junction bases numbered 12, after V lost 6 bases and J lost 7 bases. In nucleotides, the CDR3 is TGTGCCAGCAGAGAGACAGGGCGATATGGGAACACCATATATTTT. This translates into CASRETGRYGNTIYF.

In this sample, this clone turned up once. V gene TRBV6-1 combines with J gene TRBJ1-5, with D possibly matching TRBD1 (5 bases). V gave up 3 bases and J gave up 2 bases, with 11 bases separating them. CDR1 MNHNS and CDR2 SASEGT come from the germline V gene. The CDR3 totals 15 residues. The CDR3 nucleotides read TGTGCCAGCAGTGACAGGGTCTGGGGCAATCAGCCCCAGCATTTT. It is translated as CASSDRVWGNQPQHF.

This clone showed up just a few times. The rearrangement links TRBV18 to TRBJ2-7; D may be TRBD2 (5 bases). The germline V gene has CDR1 KGHSH and CDR2 LQKENI. Trimming pared 0 bases from V and 3 bases from J, leaving 9 bases between. This CDR3 is 14 amino acids long. The CDR3 protein is CASSPPPGVYEQYF. Here the CDR3 DNA reads TGTGCCAGCTCACCACCACCCGGGGTCTACGAGCAGTACTTC. Supplemented by reference TRBV18 and TRBJ2-7, the full variable domain reads NAGVMQNPRHLVRRRGQEARLRCSPMKGHSHVYWYRQLPEEGLKFMVYLQKENIIDESGMPKERFSAEFPKEGPSILRIQQVVRGDSAAYFCASSPPPGVYEQYFGPGTRLTVT.

Only a few counts were recorded for this clone. J is TRBJ2-2 and V is TRBV18, with 8 bases matching TRBD1. The V segment lost 0 bases and the J segment 5 bases; nucleotides outside the gene matches: 5. Germline V gene data show CDR1 as KGHSH and CDR2 as LQKENI. The CDR3 runs 16 residues. CDR3 sequence reads: CASSPPAGGRTGELFF. DNA of the CDR3: TGTGCCAGCTCACCACCGGCAGGGGGCCGTACCGGGGAGCTGTTTTTT. The complete variable domain, with remaining parts taken from reference TRBV18 and TRBJ2-2, reads NAGVMQNPRHLVRRRGQEARLRCSPMKGHSHVYWYRQLPEEGLKFMVYLQKENIIDESGMPKERFSAEFPKEGPSILRIQQVVRGDSAAYFCASSPPAGGRTGELFFGEGSRLTVL.

The chain couples TRBV9 to TRBJ2-1; D is possibly TRBD1 (7 bases). V shed 3 bases and J shed 1 base, with 14 bases lying between them. There are 16 residues in the CDR3. Per germline, CDR1 SGDLS and CDR2 YYNGEE. The CDR3 nucleotides are TGTGCCAGCAGCGCCGTCTCAGGGGGGTCCTACAATGAGCAGTTCTTC. It is translated as CASSAVSGGSYNEQFF.

The rearrangement uses TRBV27 and TRBJ1-1; D unresolved. The length of the CDR3 is 16 residues. V gave up 6 bases and J gave up 2 bases, with 19 bases separating them. The germline CDR1 and CDR2 sequences are MNHEY and SMNVEV (reference sequence). The CDR3 spells CASRTTIAEINTEAFF. As DNA, the CDR3 is TGTGCCAGCAGAACTACGATAGCCGAGATCAACACTGAAGCTTTCTTT.

The chain recombines TRBV9 with TRBJ2-1; 11 nucleotides agree with TRBD1. CDR3 length equals 14 residues. Trimming removed 4 bases from V and 6 bases from J; junction bases left unmatched: 3. Germline V gene lookup returns CDR1 SGDLS and CDR2 YYNGEE. The CDR3 is CASSFGTGGNEQFF. The CDR3, as DNA: TGTGCCAGCAGCTTTGGGACAGGGGGCAATGAGCAGTTCTTC.

This chain joins TRBV24-1 and TRBJ2-2; TRBD1 agrees at 9 bases. This CDR3 spans 15 amino acids. The trim removed 10 bases at V and 1 base at J, leaving 6 bases unmatched. Germline V CDR1 and CDR2: KGHDR, SFDVKD. CDR3 loop: CATPQGQGNTGELFF. CDR3 DNA sequence: TGTGCCACTCCCCAGGGACAGGGGAACACCGGGGAGCTGTTTTTT.